These 10 T cell receptor beta chains came from one sample sequenced in a study of identical twins. TCRdb reprocessed the 5' RACE reads with MiXCR, giving one entry per CDR3 protein. The data contain more than 1.5 million distinct CDR3 sequences, about 30% of them seen just once; the ten biggest clones take up less than 0.35%. What was sequenced was cord blood. All receptors derive from a newborn girl in good health.

This clonotype was seen only a few times. The rearrangement uses TRBV7-9 and TRBJ2-7, with 10 nucleotides matching TRBD2. Germline lookup yields CDR1 SEHNR and CDR2 FQNEAQ (reference sequence). The CDR3 consists of 15 residues. After removal of 4 bases from V and 7 bases from J, the junction contained 10 bases not matched to a gene. The chain's CDR3 is CASSYMALAGDEQYF. CDR3 DNA sequence: TGTGCCAGCAGCTACATGGCCCTAGCGGGGGATGAGCAGTACTTC. Drawing the rest from reference TRBV7-9 and TRBJ2-7, the complete variable domain is DTGVSQNPRHKITKRGQNVTFRCDPISEHNRLYWYRQTLGQGPEFLTYFQNEAQLEKSRLLSDRFSAERPKGSFSTLEIQRTEQGDSAMYLCASSYMALAGDEQYFGPGTRLTVT.

The V and J genes are TRBV29-1 and TRBJ1-4; tentatively, D is TRBD1 (6 bases). The CDR3 covers 15 residues. V was clipped by 4 bases and J by 7 bases, with 19 bases between them. In germline, CDR1 is SQVTM, CDR2 ANQGSEA. CDR3 coding DNA: TGCAGCGTTGGGGGGGGGCAGGGGTTAGGTGAAAAACTGTTTTTT. This sequence encodes CSVGGGQGLGEKLFF.

This clonotype was seen a single time. The chain combines TRBV10-3 with TRBJ2-5; D gene unclear. The CDR3 extends over 14 amino acids. Germline loops: CDR1 ENHRY, CDR2 SYGVKD. Trimming removed 6 bases at V and 11 bases at J, with 22 bases between. DNA for the CDR3: TGTGCCATCAGCGCGCCCGGGCCCAACAATGAGCAGTACTTC. As protein: CAISAPGPNNEQYF.

This clonotype has more than one count but fewer than ten. This chain joins TRBV20-1 and TRBJ1-1; 8 positions agree with TRBD1. The CDR3 contains 14 residues. CDR1 and CDR2 from the germline V gene are DFQATT and SNEGSKA (reference sequence). After removal of 5 bases from V and 0 bases from J, the junction contained 5 bases not matched to a gene. The CDR3 is CSAGRTGLNTEAFF. In nucleotides, the CDR3 is TGCAGTGCTGGCAGGACAGGGCTGAACACTGAAGCTTTCTTT.

V and J are TRBV28 and TRBJ1-4; weak D call: TRBD1 (5 bases). Germline CDR1 MDHEN, CDR2 SYDVKM. The ends were cut back, 3 bases at V and 7 bases at J, with 18 bases in the middle. The CDR3 sequence is 16 residues long. Here the CDR3 reads CASSFPAGRPPEKLFF. As DNA, the CDR3 is TGTGCCAGCAGTTTCCCTGCAGGGCGTCCCCCTGAAAAACTGTTTTTT.

This clonotype was counted a single time. V is TRBV7-6 and J is TRBJ2-5; no firm D call. V dropped 5 bases and J dropped 11 bases, with 24 bases sitting between them. Per germline, CDR1 SGHVS and CDR2 FNYEAQ. The CDR3 is made up of 15 amino acids. The CDR3 coding sequence is TGTGCCAGCAGCCACCAGATTGGGCCCTACAATGGGCAGTACTTC. Translating it yields CASSHQIGPYNGQYF.

This chain uses TRBV6-2 or TRBV6-3 with TRBJ2-1, with D perhaps TRBD2 (5 bases). The CDR3 spans 16 residues. CDR1 and CDR2 from the germline V gene are MNHEY and SVGEGT. Trimming stripped 2 bases from V and 4 bases from J, with 15 bases between. CDR3 protein: CASSYPLERQYNEQFF. The CDR3 DNA sequence: TGTGCCAGCAGTTACCCCCTCGAGCGGCAATACAATGAGCAGTTCTTC.

This clonotype was observed a handful of times. The chain employs TRBV28 and TRBJ1-2; 7 bases line up with TRBD1. The CDR3 spans 14 residues. CDR1 is MDHEN and CDR2 is SYDVKM in the germline V gene. Trimming at V came to 4 bases and at J to 4 bases, leaving 6 bases not matched to a gene. The CDR3 is CASSSYRGPYGYTF. The CDR3 DNA reads TGTGCCAGCAGTTCTTACAGGGGCCCCTATGGCTACACCTTC.

The chain uses TRBV20-1 and TRBJ1-4, with D maybe TRBD1 (6 bases). V lost 4 bases, J lost 13 bases, and 16 bases lay in between. Germline V lookup: CDR1 DFQATT, CDR2 SNEGSKA (reference sequence). This CDR3 comprises 12 residues. The CDR3 is CSAKNRASRLFF. DNA of the CDR3: TGCAGTGCTAAAAACAGGGCTTCAAGACTGTTTTTT.

V usage is TRBV27 and J usage is TRBJ2-5; D remains unclear. The CDR3 length is 14 residues. V was cut by 4 bases and J by 11 bases, with 20 bases left in between. CDR1 is MNHEY, CDR2 SMNVEV, per germline (reference sequence). DNA of the CDR3: TGTGCCAGCAGTTCACCCCGGCGGAACAATGAGCAGTACTTC. This sequence encodes CASSSPRRNNEQYF.